What follows are 9 T cell receptor beta chains derived from one specimen sequenced in a study of somatic mutations in cytotoxic T cells in rheumatoid arthritis. Clones were sequenced by immunoSEQ multiplex PCR, and TCRdb holds only the in-frame ones, with some missing. The sample yields some 26,000 clones, 82% seen once. The sequencing sample was made of CD8+ T cells sorted from blood. Every receptor here comes from a man aged 45-65 years in good health.

The J gene is TRBJ2-7, the V gene TRBV19; a weak D match, TRBD1 (6 bases). The CDR3 runs 13 residues. Germline assignment: CDR1 LNHDA and CDR2 SQIVND (reference sequence). Trimming took 5 bases from V and 3 from J, leaving 11 bases between them. The CDR3 loop reads CASSPGQFYEQYF. Written as DNA, the CDR3 is TGTGCCAGTAGTCCCGGACAGTTCTACGAGCAGTACTTC.

This clone was detected a few times. The chain recombines TRBV9 with TRBJ2-7, with a weak D call TRBD1 (6 bases). CDR1 and CDR2 from the germline V gene are SGDLS and YYNGEE. The length of the CDR3 is 16 residues. The ends were cut back, 0 bases at V and 2 bases at J, with 15 bases in the middle. CDR3 protein: CASSVGGQPRPYEQYF. Written as DNA, the CDR3 is TGTGCCAGCAGCGTAGGTGGACAGCCCCGACCCTACGAGCAGTACTTC.

This clone appeared a single time. The chain uses TRBV5-5 and TRBJ2-5; the D gene is possibly TRBD1 (5 bases). The germline CDR1 and CDR2 sequences are SGHKS and YYEKEE (reference sequence). The CDR3 loop spans 13 amino acids. The V and J ends lost 4 bases and 5 bases respectively, with 12 bases between them. The CDR3 DNA reads as TGTGCCAGCAGCATTCAAGGACACGAGACCCAGTACTTC. It specifies CASSIQGHETQYF.

The chain uses TRBV25-1 and TRBJ2-7; D might be TRBD1 (6 bases). V dropped 2 bases and J dropped 2 bases, with 13 bases sitting between them. The CDR3 spans 15 residues. CDR1 is MGHDK and CDR2 is SYGVNS in the germline V gene. The chain's CDR3 is CASSEDRRSPYEQYF. CDR3 bases: TGTGCCAGCAGTGAAGACAGGAGATCTCCCTACGAGCAGTACTTC.

The chain uses TRBV27 and TRBJ2-1; 8 bases are a match to TRBD2. The CDR3 loop spans 15 amino acids. Trimming removed 6 bases from V and 8 bases from J; junction bases left unmatched: 12. CDR1 is MNHEY, CDR2 SMNVEV, per germline (reference sequence). This chain's CDR3 is CASSRGAGVADEQFF. Here the CDR3 DNA reads TGTGCCAGCAGCCGAGGAGCGGGAGTAGCCGATGAGCAGTTCTTC.

V usage is TRBV7-9 and J usage is TRBJ2-5, with TRBD2 matching over 9 bases. V lost 5 bases and J lost 2; bases outside the gene matches: 3. The CDR3 runs to 14 residues. Germline V gene sequence: CDR1 SEHNR, CDR2 FQNEAQ (reference sequence). The CDR3 loop reads CASSHLAGQETQYF. The CDR3 DNA sequence: TGTGCCAGCAGCCACCTAGCGGGACAAGAGACCCAGTACTTC.

The rearrangement links TRBV9 to TRBJ1-2; TRBD1 matches at 7 bases. Germline V gene sequence: CDR1 SGDLS, CDR2 YYNGEE. The CDR3 has 16 residues. J lost 3 bases, V lost 6 bases, and 14 bases had no gene match. CDR3 protein: CASTEGDRDQDYGYTF. The CDR3 nucleotides read TGTGCCAGCACCGAGGGTGACAGGGATCAGGACTATGGCTACACCTTC.

The chain recombines TRBV6-1 with TRBJ1-5; 8 bases fit TRBD1. The CDR3 length is 18 residues. With 4 bases clipped from V and 6 bases from J, the junction kept 17 bases outside the gene matches. Germline V gene lookup returns CDR1 MNHNS and CDR2 SASEGT. CDR3 DNA: TGTGCCAGCAGTGGGGTCCCTGACAGGGGAGGAAGGCGTCAGCCCCAGCATTTT. It is translated as CASSGVPDRGGRRQPQHF.

The chain links TRBV5-6 to TRBJ2-3; D might be TRBD2 (6 bases). The CDR3 contains 14 residues. Germline CDR1 and CDR2: SGHDT and YYEEEE. V lost 4 bases, J lost 0 bases, and 9 bases lay in between. The CDR3 sequence is CASSPGVSTDTQYF. CDR3 nucleotide sequence: TGTGCCAGCAGCCCGGGGGTAAGCACAGATACGCAGTATTTT.